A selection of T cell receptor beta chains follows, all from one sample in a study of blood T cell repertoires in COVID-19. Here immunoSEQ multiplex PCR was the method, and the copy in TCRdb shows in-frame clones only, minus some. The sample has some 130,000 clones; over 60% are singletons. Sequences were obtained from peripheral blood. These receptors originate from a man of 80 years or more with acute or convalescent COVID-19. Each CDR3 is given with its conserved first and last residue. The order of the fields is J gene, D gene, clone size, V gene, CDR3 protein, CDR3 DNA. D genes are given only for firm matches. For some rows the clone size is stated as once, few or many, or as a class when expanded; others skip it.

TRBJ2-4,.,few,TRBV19,CASSIGGRAKNIQYF,TGTGCCAGTAGTATAGGGGGCAGGGCCAAAAACATTCAGTACTTC
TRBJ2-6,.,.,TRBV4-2,CASSPSPTLSSGANVLTF,TGTGCCAGCAGCCCGTCCCCTACTCTGAGCTCTGGGGCCAACGTCCTGACTTTC
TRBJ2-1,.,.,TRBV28,CASSAGQYNEQFF,TGTGCCAGCAGTGCCGGACAGTACAATGAGCAGTTCTTC
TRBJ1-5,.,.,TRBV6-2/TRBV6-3,CASSLGQLNQPQHF,TGTGCCAGCAGCCTCGGACAGCTAAATCAGCCCCAGCATTTT
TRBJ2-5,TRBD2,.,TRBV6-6,CASGSGGETQYF,TGTGCCAGCGGTAGCGGGGGAGAGACCCAGTACTTC
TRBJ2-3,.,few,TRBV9,CASSVKGPDTQYF,TGTGCCAGCAGCGTGAAGGGGCCAGATACGCAGTATTTT
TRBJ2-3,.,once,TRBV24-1,CATSDLTEDTQYF,TGTGCCACCAGTGACCTGACAGAAGATACGCAGTATTTT
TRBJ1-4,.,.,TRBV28,CASSLDQGGNEKLFF,TGTGCCAGCAGTTTGGATCAGGGAGGGAATGAAAAACTGTTTTTT
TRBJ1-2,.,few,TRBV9,CASSVAPVYGYTF,TGTGCCAGCAGCGTAGCGCCGGTCTATGGCTACACCTTC
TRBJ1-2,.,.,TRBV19,CASSMGLVDGYTF,TGTGCCAGTAGTATGGGGCTGGTGGATGGCTACACCTTC
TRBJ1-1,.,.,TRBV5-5,CASSLQLTEAFF,TGTGCCAGCAGTCTTCAACTCACTGAAGCTTTCTTT
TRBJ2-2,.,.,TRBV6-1,CASSDDSTGELFF,TGTGCCAGCAGTGACGACAGCACCGGGGAGCTGTTTTTT
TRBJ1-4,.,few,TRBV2,CASSGGAGREKLFF,TGTGCCAGCAGCGGCGGGGCAGGGCGGGAAAAACTGTTTTTT
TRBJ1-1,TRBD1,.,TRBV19,CASSISSAQGARTEAFF,TGTGCCAGTAGTATAAGTTCGGCGCAGGGGGCGCGGACTGAAGCTTTCTTT
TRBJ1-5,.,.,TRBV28,CASSLGQGEQPQHF,TGTGCCAGCAGTTTAGGGCAGGGCGAGCAGCCCCAGCATTTT